These 10 T cell receptor beta chains share one sample of origin, sequenced in a study of patients and donors after allogeneic stem cell transplantation. TCRdb ran MiXCR on the RT-PCR reads and lists one entry per CDR3 protein. The sample consists of about 960,000 distinct CDR3 sequences, around 17% of them appearing once. The sample was blood, either unsorted or a sorted T cell fraction (not recorded which). All receptors derive from a human donor who was either an allogeneic HSCT recipient or a stem cell or donor lymphocyte infusion donor (not recorded which). It is not recorded whose cells these are; they may come from a transplant donor.

The J gene is TRBJ1-2, the V gene TRBV7-9; no clear D gene. V shed 0 bases and J shed 5 bases, with 4 bases lying between them. The CDR3 is 12 residues long. Germline CDR1 SEHNR, CDR2 FQNEAQ (reference sequence). CDR3 loop: CASSLAHYGYTF. The DNA of the CDR3 is TGTGCCAGCAGCTTAGCTCATTATGGCTACACCTTC.

The chain combines TRBV20-1 with TRBJ2-7; possible D gene TRBD1, 5 bases. V was pared by 0 bases and J by 6 bases, with 15 bases between. Germline loops: CDR1 DFQATT, CDR2 SNEGSKA (reference sequence). CDR3 length: 14 residues. The CDR3: CSARDRVRVPEQYF. The CDR3 nucleotides are TGCAGTGCTAGAGATCGAGTCAGGGTTCCCGAGCAGTACTTC.

The chain uses TRBV4-2 and TRBJ2-7; either TRBD1 or TRBD2 may fit D (5 bases each). Germline V gene data show CDR1 as LGHNA and CDR2 as YNFKEQ. V was cut by 0 bases and J by 4 bases, with 13 bases left in between. The CDR3 totals 15 residues. CDR3: CASSQEPGRLYEQYF. In nucleotides, the CDR3 is TGTGCCAGCAGCCAAGAGCCGGGACGACTATACGAGCAGTACTTC.

This clonotype was found a few times. The rearrangement uses TRBV20-1 and TRBJ2-1, with D possibly matching TRBD2 (5 bases). V lost 8 bases and J lost 5, with 19 bases in between. From germline, CDR1 is DFQATT and CDR2 SNEGSKA (reference sequence). The CDR3 covers 14 residues. CDR3 bases: TGCAGTCCACTAGTTTTGGGTTACAACAATGAGCAGTTCTTC. Translation gives CSPLVLGYNNEQFF.

This clonotype was detected ten times or more. This chain joins TRBV12-3 or TRBV12-4 and TRBJ1-6; TRBD1 is a possible D gene (5 bases). CDR3 length: 13 amino acids. V was cut by 9 bases and J by 10 bases, with 16 bases left in between. CDR3 DNA: TGTGCCAGTAAAAGGGGTCAACAATCACCCCTCCACTTT. Amino acid sequence: CASKRGQQSPLHF.

This rearrangement joins TRBV12-3 or TRBV12-4 to TRBJ2-3; 11 bases match TRBD2. The CDR3 has 17 amino acids. After removal of 2 bases from V and 6 bases from J, the junction contained 10 bases not matched to a gene. The CDR3 nucleotides are TGTGCCAGCAGTTTATCTAGCGGGGGGCCTATATCTGATACGCAGTATTTT. This gives the protein CASSLSSGGPISDTQYF.

The chain employs TRBV12-3 or TRBV12-4 and TRBJ1-4; no clear D gene. V was pared by 6 bases and J by 12 bases, with 8 bases between. This CDR3 has 10 residues. The CDR3 sequence: CASRGLELFF. CDR3 in DNA: TGTGCCAGCAGGGGCCTGGAACTGTTTTTT.

The J gene is TRBJ1-4, the V gene TRBV27; D uncertain. Germline loops: CDR1 MNHEY, CDR2 SMNVEV (reference sequence). The length of the CDR3 is 16 residues. V shed 0 bases and J shed 0 bases, with 8 bases lying between them. The CDR3 loop is CASSLSMGATNEKLFF. In nucleotides, the CDR3 is TGTGCCAGCAGTTTATCTATGGGAGCAACTAATGAAAAACTGTTTTTT.

V gene TRBV12-3 or TRBV12-4 combines with J gene TRBJ2-1; D not resolved. V lost 4 bases, J lost 7 bases, and 8 bases lay in between. The CDR3 is 12 residues long. In DNA, the CDR3 is TGTGCCAGCAGTTCGGCGGCGAATGAGCAGTTCTTC. It encodes CASSSAANEQFF.

J is TRBJ1-5 and V is TRBV4-1, with a weak D call TRBD1 (6 bases). Germline lookup yields CDR1 MGHRA and CDR2 YSYEKL. Between the trimmed V and J ends, which lost 1 base and 2 bases, there was a span of 12 bases. This CDR3 is 16 amino acids long. CDR3 in DNA: TGCGCCAGCAGCCAAGTCGGGTCAGGGGGCAATCAGCCCCAGCATTTT. Translated: CASSQVGSGGNQPQHF.